This T cell receptor beta chain was profiled in a study of blood T cell repertoires in COVID-19. Looking at the study overall: Samples came from the United States, Italy and Spain, spanning acute and convalescent COVID-19. T cells, B-cell-depleted T cells, or PBMCs provided the cDNA or gDNA that served as material.

V lost 2 bases and J 1 base, leaving 11 bases between the germline ends. This CDR3 has 15 amino acids. Germline V gives CDR1 LGHDT, CDR2 YNNKEL (reference sequence). In the authors' methods: For nucleated cells, counts were estimated from reference gene primer amplification. Method: immunoSEQ multiplex PCR; TCRdb's copy keeps in-frame clones and lacks some. The DNA was the basis for D and trimming; V, J and clone size are from that table. The profile shows roughly 240,000 clones, over 65% of them singletons. This chain links TRBV3-1 (or the pseudogene TRBV3-2) with TRBJ1-1; a weak D match, TRBD1 (5 bases). Material for sequencing was peripheral blood. The sequence was collected from a man in his 60s who had recovered from COVID-19. The chain's CDR3 is CASSQLGGANTEAFF. Written as DNA, the CDR3 is TGTGCCAGCAGCCAATTAGGCGGGGCGAACACTGAAGCTTTCTTT.